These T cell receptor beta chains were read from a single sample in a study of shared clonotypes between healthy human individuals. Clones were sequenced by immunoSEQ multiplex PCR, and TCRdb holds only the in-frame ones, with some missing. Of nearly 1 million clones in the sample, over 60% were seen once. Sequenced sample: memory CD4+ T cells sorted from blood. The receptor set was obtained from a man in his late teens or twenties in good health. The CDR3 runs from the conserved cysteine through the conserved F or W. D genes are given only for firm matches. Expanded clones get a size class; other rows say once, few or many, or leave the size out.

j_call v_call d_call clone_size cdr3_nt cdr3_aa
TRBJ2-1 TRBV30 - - TGTGCCTGGAGTGAAGGCCACTACAATGAGCAGTTCTTC CAWSEGHYNEQFF
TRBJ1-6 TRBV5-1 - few TGCGCCAGCAGCTTGGTAGATTCCTATAATTCACCCCTCCACTTT CASSLVDSYNSPLHF
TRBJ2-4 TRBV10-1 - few TGCGCCAGGGATTCCGCCAAAAACATTCAGTACTTC CARDSAKNIQYF
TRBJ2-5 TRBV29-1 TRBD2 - TGCAGCGGAAGAGTAGCGCTAGCGGGGGACCCGTACTTC CSGRVALAGDPYF
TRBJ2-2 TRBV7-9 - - TGTGCCAGCGTAGGGCTTGGAAACACCGGGGAGCTGTTTTTT CASVGLGNTGELFF
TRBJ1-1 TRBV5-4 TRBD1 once TGTGCCAGCATCGACTATGACAGGGGATTTTCTGAAGCTTTCTTT CASIDYDRGFSEAFF
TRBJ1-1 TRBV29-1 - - TGCAGCGGGGGGTGGGGCTTTGAAGCTTTCTTT CSGGWGFEAFF
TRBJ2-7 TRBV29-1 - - TGCAGCGCTCTCAGGGAGGCCGAGCAGTACTTC CSALREAEQYF
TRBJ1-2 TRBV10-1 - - TGCGCCAGCAGTGAGTCGGGGACACCAGCCTATGGCTACACCTTC CASSESGTPAYGYTF
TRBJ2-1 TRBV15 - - TGTGCCACCAGTGGGGGGGCCAATGAGCAGTTCTTC CATSGGANEQFF
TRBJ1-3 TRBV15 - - TGTGCCACCAGCAGAGACCCGGGCCTTGTGGGGGGAAACACCATATATTTT CATSRDPGLVGGNTIYF
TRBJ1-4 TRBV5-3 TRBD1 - TGTGCCAGAAGCAAGATACAGGGGCCGCTCGGTGGAAATGAAAAACTGTTTTTT CARSKIQGPLGGNEKLFF
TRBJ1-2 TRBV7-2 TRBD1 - TGTGCCAGCAGCGCAGGACAGGGCCATGGCTACACCTTC CASSAGQGHGYTF